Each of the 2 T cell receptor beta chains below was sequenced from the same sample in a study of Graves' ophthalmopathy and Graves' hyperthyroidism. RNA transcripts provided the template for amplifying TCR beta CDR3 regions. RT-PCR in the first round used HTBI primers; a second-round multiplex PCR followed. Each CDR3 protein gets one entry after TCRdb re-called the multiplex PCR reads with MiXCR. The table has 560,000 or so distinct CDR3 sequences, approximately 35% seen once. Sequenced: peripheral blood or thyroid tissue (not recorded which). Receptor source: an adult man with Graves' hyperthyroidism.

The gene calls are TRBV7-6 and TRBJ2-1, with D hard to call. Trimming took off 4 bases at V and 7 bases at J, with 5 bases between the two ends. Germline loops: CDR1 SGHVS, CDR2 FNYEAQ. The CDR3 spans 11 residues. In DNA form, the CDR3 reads TGTGCCAGCAGCTCCCAGAATGAGCAGTTCTTC. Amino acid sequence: CASSSQNEQFF.

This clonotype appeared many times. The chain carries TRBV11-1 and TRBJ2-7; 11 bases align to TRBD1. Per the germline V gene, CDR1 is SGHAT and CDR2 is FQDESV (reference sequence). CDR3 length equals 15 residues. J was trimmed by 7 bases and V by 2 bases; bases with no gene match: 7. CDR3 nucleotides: TGTGCCAGCAGCTTATGGTCGGGACAGGGGGAAGAGCAGTACTTC. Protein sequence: CASSLWSGQGEEQYF.